Below, 30 T cell receptor beta chains from the same sample are listed, as sequenced in a study of blood T cell repertoires in COVID-19. Repertoires were generated with immunoSEQ multiplex PCR, while TCRdb's copy carries only in-frame clones and drops some. The repertoire holds about 320,000 clones, with 89% as singletons. Source material: PBMCs or T cells enriched from blood (not recorded which). The origin of the receptors is a man aged 55-75 years who had recovered from COVID-19.

The chain links TRBV28 to TRBJ1-6, with D uncertain. V was shortened by 5 bases and J by 9 bases, with 17 bases between the two germline ends. The germline V gene encodes CDR1 MDHEN and CDR2 SYDVKM. The CDR3 totals 15 residues. The DNA of the CDR3 is TGTGCCAGCAGTCTGGGTGGAGGTTCCCGTTCACCCCTCCACTTT. It codes for CASSLGGGSRSPLHF.

The rearrangement uses TRBV28 and TRBJ2-7; perhaps TRBD1 as D (6 bases). CDR1 and CDR2 (germline): MDHEN, SYDVKM. This CDR3 comprises 15 residues. V was pared by 4 bases and J by 6 bases, with 19 bases between. CDR3 sequence reads: CASSWTAPSLGEQYF. For the CDR3, the DNA is TGTGCCAGCAGTTGGACAGCCCCGAGTTTAGGCGAGCAGTACTTC.

The chain couples TRBV28 to TRBJ2-7, with D possibly matching TRBD1 (5 bases). Germline CDR1 and CDR2: MDHEN and SYDVKM. This CDR3 comprises 15 residues. Trimming shortened V by 6 bases and J by 2 bases, and 17 bases separated the two germline ends. CDR3 sequence: CASRGPSTATYEQYF. The CDR3 DNA follows: TGTGCCAGCAGGGGCCCCTCGACAGCCACCTACGAGCAGTACTTC. The full variable domain, completed using reference TRBV28 and TRBJ2-7, is DVKVTQSSRYLVKRTGEKVFLECVQDMDHENMFWYRQDPGLGLRLIYFSYDVKMKEKGDIPEGYSVSREKKERFSLILESASTNQTSMYLCASRGPSTATYEQYFGPGTRLTVT.

The gene calls are TRBV19 and TRBJ2-1, with 10 bases matching TRBD2. Germline loops: CDR1 LNHDA, CDR2 SQIVND (reference sequence). J gave up 8 bases and V 6 bases, and 4 bases lay outside the gene matches. This CDR3 has 13 amino acids. The DNA of the CDR3 is TGTGCCAGTAGGTCTAGCGGGAGCTATGAGCAGTTCTTC. Translating gives CASRSSGSYEQFF.

V and J are TRBV2 and TRBJ2-7; 7 nucleotides agree with TRBD2. CDR3 size: 15 residues. Germline V gene data show CDR1 as SNHLY and CDR2 as FYNNEI. Trimming at V came to 5 bases and at J to 2 bases, leaving 9 bases not matched to a gene. In nucleotides, the CDR3 is TGTGCCAGCAGTCCCCGGGGAGGGACTGCCTACGAGCAGTACTTC. Its protein is CASSPRGGTAYEQYF.

The rearrangement uses TRBV7-3 and TRBJ1-5, with a possible D match to TRBD1 (5 bases). Trimming stripped 0 bases from V and 4 bases from J, with 7 bases between. The CDR3 has 14 amino acids. Germline CDR1 SGHTA, CDR2 FQGTGA. CDR3 residues: CASSLTEGNQPQHF. DNA of the CDR3: TGTGCCAGCAGCTTAACGGAGGGGAATCAGCCCCAGCATTTT.

The chain is built from TRBV6-4 and TRBJ2-1, with 9 bases lining up with TRBD2. Germline values: CDR1 MRHNA, CDR2 SNTAGT. The CDR3 is 15 amino acids. J lost 1 base, V lost 5 bases, and 3 bases had no gene match. The CDR3 coding sequence is TGTGCCAGCAGTCCTAGCGGGGCATCCTACAATGAGCAGTTCTTC. Encoded protein: CASSPSGASYNEQFF.

The chain uses TRBV3-1 (or the pseudogene TRBV3-2) and TRBJ2-7; 7 positions match TRBD1. The germline V gene encodes CDR1 LGHDT and CDR2 YNNKEL (reference sequence). The CDR3 contains 12 residues. The ends lost 4 bases at V and 4 bases at J; junction bases unmatched: 1. This CDR3 is CASSLDRYEQYF. CDR3 sequence (DNA): TGTGCCAGCAGCCTGGACAGGTACGAGCAGTACTTC.

The V call is TRBV11-2, the J call TRBJ2-2, with TRBD1 as a possible D gene (6 bases). V shed 3 bases and J shed 6 bases, with 23 bases lying between them. The CDR3 has 18 amino acids. CDR1 and CDR2 from the germline V gene are SGHAT and FQNNGV. The CDR3 is CASSFFNRAKGFAGELFF. For the CDR3, the DNA is TGTGCCAGCAGCTTTTTCAACAGGGCTAAGGGGTTCGCCGGGGAGCTGTTTTTT.

This chain links TRBV9 with TRBJ1-2; tentative D call: TRBD1 (5 bases). Germline lookup yields CDR1 SGDLS and CDR2 YYNGEE. The CDR3 loop spans 13 amino acids. V lost 4 bases, J lost 7 bases, and 14 bases lay in between. CDR3 in amino acids: CASSPRSGAGYTF. The CDR3 region has the DNA TGTGCCAGCAGCCCCCGGTCTGGGGCTGGCTACACCTTC.

The chain recombines TRBV5-4 with TRBJ1-6, with 9 nucleotides matching TRBD1. The CDR3 has 15 amino acids. Germline trimming cut 6 bases from V and 10 bases from J; bases unmatched to any gene: 11. CDR1 and CDR2 (germline): SGHNT, YYREEE (reference sequence). CDR3: CASTPTGGLGSPLHF. CDR3 sequence (DNA): TGTGCCAGCACCCCGACAGGGGGACTGGGGTCACCCCTCCACTTT.

The CDR3 DNA sequence: TGTGCCACCAGTGACCCCGGGACTAGCGGGAAAAGGCTCAATGAGCAGTTCTTC. This sequence encodes CATSDPGTSGKRLNEQFF. The V and J genes are TRBV24-1 and TRBJ2-1; 13 bases map to TRBD2. There are 18 residues in the CDR3. CDR1 KGHDR and CDR2 SFDVKD come from the germline V gene. The trim removed 4 bases at V and 6 bases at J, leaving 11 bases unmatched.

J is TRBJ1-1 and V is TRBV28, with TRBD1 matching over 7 bases. Germline CDR1 and CDR2: MDHEN and SYDVKM. V was pared by 6 bases and J by 4 bases, with 5 bases of the junction left unmatched. The CDR3 runs to 13 residues. CDR3: CASRPSGGTEAFF. The CDR3 DNA reads TGTGCCAGCAGACCTTCAGGGGGCACTGAAGCTTTCTTT. Drawing the rest from reference TRBV28 and TRBJ1-1, the complete variable domain is DVKVTQSSRYLVKRTGEKVFLECVQDMDHENMFWYRQDPGLGLRLIYFSYDVKMKEKGDIPEGYSVSREKKERFSLILESASTNQTSMYLCASRPSGGTEAFFGQGTRLTVV.

The genes are TRBV18 and TRBJ2-5, with D maybe TRBD1 (6 bases). The ends were cut back, 0 bases at V and 4 bases at J, with 9 bases in the middle. CDR3 length: 14 amino acids. CDR1 KGHSH and CDR2 LQKENI come from the germline V gene. CDR3 protein: CASSPPPGAETQYF. DNA of the CDR3: TGTGCCAGCTCACCACCGCCAGGGGCAGAGACCCAGTACTTC.

V usage is TRBV19 and J usage is TRBJ2-1; D is undetermined. CDR3 size: 15 residues. Germline V lookup: CDR1 LNHDA, CDR2 SQIVND (reference sequence). The V end was cut by 3 bases, the J end by 3 bases, with 12 bases between. The CDR3 region has the DNA TGTGCCAGTAGTATGGAAGACTTAGTCTACAATGAGCAGTTCTTC. Its translation: CASSMEDLVYNEQFF.

The rearrangement links TRBV28 to TRBJ2-2; D is perhaps TRBD1 (5 bases). The CDR3 extends over 13 amino acids. The V gene lost 7 bases and the J gene lost 0 bases, with 6 bases spanning the gap. Per the germline V gene, CDR1 is MDHEN and CDR2 is SYDVKM. CDR3 nucleotide sequence: TGTGCCAGCACGACAGCGAACACCGGGGAGCTGTTTTTT. Its translation is CASTTANTGELFF.

This sequence joins TRBV2 and TRBJ1-2; D gene uncertain. This CDR3 contains 14 residues. V shed 6 bases and J shed 2 bases, with 13 bases lying between them. The germline CDR1 and CDR2 sequences are SNHLY and FYNNEI. The CDR3 reads CASSGSSANYGYTF. The DNA of the CDR3 is TGTGCCAGCAGCGGAAGCAGCGCCAACTATGGCTACACCTTC.

The J gene is TRBJ1-5, the V gene TRBV7-8; D possibly corresponds to TRBD1 (6 bases). The CDR3 runs 13 residues. V dropped 5 bases and J dropped 6 bases, with 11 bases sitting between them. Germline assignment: CDR1 SGHVS and CDR2 FQNEAQ. In DNA form, the CDR3 reads TGTGCCAGCAGCCGGGACAAGCTTCAGCCCCAGCATTTT. It specifies CASSRDKLQPQHF.

This chain links TRBV19 with TRBJ1-2; D may be TRBD1 (5 bases). This CDR3 comprises 13 residues. Germline CDR1 LNHDA, CDR2 SQIVND (reference sequence). V was pared by 6 bases and J by 8 bases, with 16 bases between. CDR3 DNA: TGTGCCAGTAGAGTTTCGGGGGTTGGCGGCTACACCTTC. Translation: CASRVSGVGGYTF. Looking up the rest from reference TRBV19 and TRBJ1-2 gives the full variable domain: DGGITQSPKYLFRKEGQNVTLSCEQNLNHDAMYWYRQDPGQGLRLIYYSQIVNDFQKGDIAEGYSVSREKKESFPLTVTSAQKNPTAFYLCASRVSGVGGYTFGSGTRLTVV.

The chain has TRBV2 and TRBJ1-2, with TRBD1 matching over 9 bases. The CDR3 runs 12 residues. CDR1 and CDR2 (germline): SNHLY, FYNNEI. V lost 7 bases, J lost 7 bases, and 4 bases stayed unmatched. The CDR3 reads CASMDRGSGYTF. The CDR3 nucleotides are TGTGCCAGCATGGACAGGGGCTCTGGCTACACCTTC.

The chain links TRBV19 to TRBJ2-7; 8 nucleotides line up with TRBD1. The germline V gene has CDR1 LNHDA and CDR2 SQIVND (reference sequence). This CDR3 has 14 residues. With 9 bases clipped from V and 0 bases from J, the junction kept 7 bases outside the gene matches. The CDR3 spells CASSPGQVSYEQYF. The CDR3 DNA follows: TGTGCCAGCTCCCCGGGACAGGTCTCCTACGAGCAGTACTTC.

This clone was picked up a small number of times. The V gene is TRBV6-5, the J gene TRBJ1-5; no clear D. V was shortened by 0 bases and J by 2 bases, with 8 bases between the two germline ends. This CDR3 spans 15 amino acids. CDR1 and CDR2 from the germline V gene are MNHEY and SVGAGI. The CDR3 is CASSYSGSRNQPQHF. CDR3 bases: TGTGCCAGCAGTTACTCGGGCAGCCGCAATCAGCCCCAGCATTTT.

The CDR3, as DNA: TGCAGCGTCCCATCCCGGGACAGCTACCAAGAGACCCAGTACTTC. Its translation is CSVPSRDSYQETQYF. The V gene is TRBV29-1, the J gene TRBJ2-5, with 7 bases aligning to TRBD1. This CDR3 has 15 amino acids. Per germline, CDR1 SQVTM and CDR2 ANQGSEA. V gave up 6 bases and J gave up 0 bases; unmatched junction bases: 10.

V gene TRBV7-8 combines with J gene TRBJ2-5; D perhaps matches TRBD2 (5 bases). Germline assignment: CDR1 SGHVS and CDR2 FQNEAQ. Trimming pared 1 base from V and 4 bases from J, leaving 10 bases between. There are 14 residues in the CDR3. CDR3 amino acids: CASSLGGLGETQYF. The CDR3 bases are TGTGCCAGCAGCTTAGGAGGGTTGGGAGAGACCCAGTACTTC. The variable domain in full, with the rest retrieved from reference TRBV7-8 and TRBJ2-5, is GAGVSQSPRYKVAKRGQDVALRCDPISGHVSLFWYQQALGQGPEFLTYFQNEAQLDKSGLPSDRFFAERPEGSVSTLKIQRTQQEDSAVYLCASSLGGLGETQYFGPGTRLLVL.

The V call is TRBV24-1, the J call TRBJ2-7; 9 bases fit TRBD1. V dropped 4 bases and J dropped 6; count of bases not matched to a gene: 9. The CDR3 contains 15 residues. CDR1 KGHDR and CDR2 SFDVKD come from the germline V gene. The CDR3 loop reads CATSDPGQGLGEQYF. CDR3 nucleotide sequence: TGTGCCACCAGTGACCCTGGACAGGGGCTGGGCGAGCAGTACTTC.

The chain has TRBV7-3 and TRBJ2-1; 9 nucleotides line up with TRBD1. CDR1 and CDR2 from the germline V gene are SGHTA and FQGTGA. Germline trimming cut 0 bases from V and 4 bases from J; bases unmatched to any gene: 1. The CDR3 extends over 15 amino acids. The DNA for the CDR3 is TGTGCCAGCAGCTTAACCGGGACAGGGTACAATGAGCAGTTCTTC. This codes for CASSLTGTGYNEQFF.

The chain recombines TRBV15 with TRBJ2-7, with 9 bases lining up with TRBD2. The CDR3 contains 16 residues. Looked up from germline, CDR1 is LNHNV and CDR2 is YYDKDF (reference sequence). V shed 5 bases and J 2 bases; nucleotides not matched to a gene: 10. The CDR3 DNA follows: TGTGCCACCAGCCCGTCCGGAGCGGGAGGCGCCTACGAGCAGTACTTC. Translating gives CATSPSGAGGAYEQYF. Full variable domain (outside the CDR3, taken from reference TRBV15 and TRBJ2-7): DAMVIQNPRYQVTQFGKPVTLSCSQTLNHNVMYWYQQKSSQAPKLLFHYYDKDFNNEADTPDNFQSRRPNTSFCFLDIRSPGLGDTAMYLCATSPSGAGGAYEQYFGPGTRLTVT.

V is TRBV15 and J is TRBJ1-5; D call uncertain. This CDR3 has 14 residues. V lost 0 bases and J lost 7, with 10 bases in between. Germline V CDR1 and CDR2: LNHNV, YYDKDF (reference sequence). CDR3 sequence (DNA): TGTGCCACCAGCAGAGATTTTCAGGTACAGCCCCAGCATTTT. Protein product: CATSRDFQVQPQHF.

This clone occurred once. The chain has TRBV19 and TRBJ2-6; the D gene is possibly TRBD1 (7 bases). The germline gives CDR1 LNHDA, CDR2 SQIVND (reference sequence). This CDR3 spans 19 amino acids. Trimming took off 0 bases at V and 5 bases at J, with 20 bases between the two ends. CDR3 loop: CASSIDRGGGSSRANVLTF. For the CDR3, the DNA is TGTGCCAGTAGTATAGATAGAGGAGGGGGCAGTTCTAGGGCCAACGTCCTGACTTTC.

This chain joins TRBV30 and TRBJ1-4; D is uncertain. Germline V gene data show CDR1 as GTSNPN and CDR2 as SVGIG (reference sequence). This CDR3 comprises 13 residues. Trimming took 2 bases from V and 8 from J, leaving 12 bases between them. The CDR3 DNA is TGTGCCTGGAGTCGCGACACGAGAGAAAAACTGTTTTTT. Amino acids: CAWSRDTREKLFF.